This is a list of T cell receptor beta chains from one sample in a study of blood T cell repertoires in COVID-19. Using immunoSEQ multiplex PCR, the repertoire was profiled, and TCRdb retains in-frame clones only, with some absent. The sample lists about 50,000 clones; less than 90% were seen once. Sequenced input: peripheral blood. The receptors derive from a human donor in a cohort sampled during active COVID-19. The CDR3 runs from the conserved cysteine through the conserved F or W. Each record gives: CDR3 DNA, CDR3 protein, V gene, D gene, clone size, J gene. The D gene is left open where the match is weak. Size is omitted from some rows. Given values are once, few, many or a class for expanded clones.

cdr3_nt: TGTGCCAGCAGCCCCCCTACAGGTCCCTCTTACGAGCAGTACTTC
cdr3_aa: CASSPPTGPSYEQYF
v_call: TRBV7-9
d_call: -
clone_size: -
j_call: TRBJ2-7

cdr3_nt: TGTGCCAGCAGAGCGACAGCCCATGATGAAAAACTGTTTTTT
cdr3_aa: CASRATAHDEKLFF
v_call: TRBV5-6
d_call: -
clone_size: -
j_call: TRBJ1-4

cdr3_nt: TGTGCCAGCAGCCGGGAGGGGGGGAGCTATGGCTACACCTTC
cdr3_aa: CASSREGGSYGYTF
v_call: TRBV4-2
d_call: -
clone_size: few
j_call: TRBJ1-2

cdr3_nt: TGTGCCAGTAGTCTCTTTAGCGGTTCCTACAATGAGCAGTTCTTC
cdr3_aa: CASSLFSGSYNEQFF
v_call: TRBV19
d_call: -
clone_size: -
j_call: TRBJ2-1

cdr3_nt: TGTGCCAGCAGCTCCACAGGAAGGGGTAATGAAAAACTGTTTTTT
cdr3_aa: CASSSTGRGNEKLFF
v_call: TRBV7-9
d_call: -
clone_size: -
j_call: TRBJ1-4

cdr3_nt: TGTGCCAGCAGCCAACCGGGACAGATGTACCCTGAAGCTTTCTTT
cdr3_aa: CASSQPGQMYPEAFF
v_call: TRBV4-2
d_call: TRBD1
clone_size: -
j_call: TRBJ1-1

cdr3_nt: TGCGCCAGCAGCCAAGAGGACAGGGGGGTAGATGGCTACACCTTC
cdr3_aa: CASSQEDRGVDGYTF
v_call: TRBV4-3
d_call: TRBD1
clone_size: few
j_call: TRBJ1-2

cdr3_nt: TGCGCCAGCAGCTTGGAGGGGACAGGGGGGTTTTATCACACCGGGGAGCTGTTTTTT
cdr3_aa: CASSLEGTGGFYHTGELFF
v_call: TRBV5-1
d_call: TRBD1
clone_size: -
j_call: TRBJ2-2

cdr3_nt: TGTGCCAGTAAGAGCGGGGCCAATGTCGAATATTCACCCCTCCACTTT
cdr3_aa: CASKSGANVEYSPLHF
v_call: TRBV19
d_call: -
clone_size: -
j_call: TRBJ1-6

cdr3_nt: TGCGCCAGCAGCCGGACCTTGGGGACAGTGAACACTGAAGCTTTCTTT
cdr3_aa: CASSRTLGTVNTEAFF
v_call: TRBV4-3
d_call: TRBD1
clone_size: few
j_call: TRBJ1-1

cdr3_nt: TGCGCCAGCAGCCAGGAAATAAGGGGACATACTGAAGCTTTCTTT
cdr3_aa: CASSQEIRGHTEAFF
v_call: TRBV4-3
d_call: -
clone_size: -
j_call: TRBJ1-1

cdr3_nt: TGTGCCAGCACCGCGGGGAGGGACAATTCACCCCTCCACTTT
cdr3_aa: CASTAGRDNSPLHF
v_call: TRBV25-1
d_call: -
clone_size: -
j_call: TRBJ1-6

cdr3_nt: TGTGCCAGCAGCCCTGGGACAGGGGTGCGAAGCTCTGGGGCCAACGTCCTGACTTTC
cdr3_aa: CASSPGTGVRSSGANVLTF
v_call: TRBV4-2
d_call: TRBD1
clone_size: -
j_call: TRBJ2-6

cdr3_nt: TGTGCCAGCAGTTATACTAGGAGCTCCTACGAGCAGTACTTC
cdr3_aa: CASSYTRSSYEQYF
v_call: TRBV6-6
d_call: -
clone_size: once
j_call: TRBJ2-7

cdr3_nt: TGCGCCAGCAGCTTGATTTCAGGGGATAATTCACCCCTCCACTTT
cdr3_aa: CASSLISGDNSPLHF
v_call: TRBV5-1
d_call: -
clone_size: -
j_call: TRBJ1-6

cdr3_nt: TGTGCCAGTATCTTAGGCGGGTCCTACACCTTC
cdr3_aa: CASILGGSYTF
v_call: TRBV19
d_call: -
clone_size: few
j_call: TRBJ1-2

cdr3_nt: TGCGCCAGCAGCCCCCGGACAGGACCTAATGAAAAACTGTTTTTT
cdr3_aa: CASSPRTGPNEKLFF
v_call: TRBV4-3
d_call: TRBD1
clone_size: few
j_call: TRBJ1-4

cdr3_nt: TGTGCCAGCAGCGTAGAAGACGGGGGGGCTTACGAGCAGTACTTC
cdr3_aa: CASSVEDGGAYEQYF
v_call: TRBV9
d_call: TRBD2
clone_size: -
j_call: TRBJ2-7

cdr3_nt: TGTGCCAGTAGCCACTCAAGGATTACTAGCGGGGGGACCTCCTACGAGCAGTACTTC
cdr3_aa: CASSHSRITSGGTSYEQYF
v_call: TRBV19
d_call: TRBD2
clone_size: -
j_call: TRBJ2-7

cdr3_nt: TGTGCCAGCAGCTCCGGGACAGGTTACATGAACACTGAAGCTTTCTTT
cdr3_aa: CASSSGTGYMNTEAFF
v_call: TRBV28
d_call: TRBD1
clone_size: -
j_call: TRBJ1-1

cdr3_nt: TGTGCCAGCAGCGATACAGGGGGCGCAACCTATAATTCACCCCTCCACTTT
cdr3_aa: CASSDTGGATYNSPLHF
v_call: TRBV5-4
d_call: TRBD1
clone_size: -
j_call: TRBJ1-6

cdr3_nt: TGTGCCAGCAGCTCCGGGACAGTTCTAAACGACGAGCAGTACTTC
cdr3_aa: CASSSGTVLNDEQYF
v_call: TRBV7-8
d_call: TRBD1
clone_size: -
j_call: TRBJ2-7

cdr3_nt: TGTGCCAGCAGCCGGGGGGTCGGAAACTTAGAAGCTTTCTTT
cdr3_aa: CASSRGVGNLEAFF
v_call: TRBV13
d_call: -
clone_size: -
j_call: TRBJ1-1

cdr3_nt: TGTGCCAGCAGTTACCCCTCCGGGGTAACTCTCGGCAATCAGCCCCAGCATTTT
cdr3_aa: CASSYPSGVTLGNQPQHF
v_call: TRBV6-2/TRBV6-3
d_call: -
clone_size: -
j_call: TRBJ1-5

cdr3_nt: TGTGCCAGCAGCCAGGGACAGGGTCGAGAAAAACTGTTTTTT
cdr3_aa: CASSQGQGREKLFF
v_call: TRBV7-2
d_call: TRBD1
clone_size: -
j_call: TRBJ1-4

cdr3_nt: TGTGCCAGCAGCGTCACAGGCTCCTACAATGAGCAGTTCTTC
cdr3_aa: CASSVTGSYNEQFF
v_call: TRBV7-9
d_call: -
clone_size: -
j_call: TRBJ2-1

cdr3_nt: TGTGCCAGCAGCAAAGTGAGCATCAGGACCTACGAGCAGTACTTC
cdr3_aa: CASSKVSIRTYEQYF
v_call: TRBV21-1
d_call: -
clone_size: -
j_call: TRBJ2-7

cdr3_nt: TGTGCCAGCAGTAATACCTACGAGCAGTACTTC
cdr3_aa: CASSNTYEQYF
v_call: TRBV6-5
d_call: -
clone_size: -
j_call: TRBJ2-7

cdr3_nt: TGCAGTGCTAGAGATCTCTGGGGGCCGCTCTGG
cdr3_aa: CSARDLWGPLW
v_call: TRBV20-1
d_call: -
clone_size: -
j_call: TRBJ1-2

cdr3_nt: TGTGCCAGCAGCCTCCACGCCGGGGGGACGAACACCGGGGAGCTGTTTTTT
cdr3_aa: CASSLHAGGTNTGELFF
v_call: TRBV7-3
d_call: TRBD2
clone_size: -
j_call: TRBJ2-2

cdr3_nt: TGTGCCAGCAGCTTAGGCGGGGGATTCTCCTACGAGCAGTACTTC
cdr3_aa: CASSLGGGFSYEQYF
v_call: TRBV13
d_call: -
clone_size: -
j_call: TRBJ2-7

cdr3_nt: TGTGCCAGCAGCTTAGAGGCCAGGTTCTACGAGCAGTACTTC
cdr3_aa: CASSLEARFYEQYF
v_call: TRBV7-9
d_call: -
clone_size: -
j_call: TRBJ2-7

cdr3_nt: TGTGCCAGCTCACCACTGGCGGGTGCGGCTAACACTGAAGCTTTCTTT
cdr3_aa: CASSPLAGAANTEAFF
v_call: TRBV18
d_call: -
clone_size: -
j_call: TRBJ1-1

cdr3_nt: TGTGCCAGCAGTTTATTATCCTCAGAGACCCAGTACTTC
cdr3_aa: CASSLLSSETQYF
v_call: TRBV27
d_call: -
clone_size: -
j_call: TRBJ2-5

cdr3_nt: TGTGCCAGCAGTTTATCTGGGTTCGGGGAAGCTTTCTTT
cdr3_aa: CASSLSGFGEAFF
v_call: TRBV27
d_call: -
clone_size: -
j_call: TRBJ1-1

cdr3_nt: TGTGCCAGCAGCTTGACAGGGTTTGCACTCTACGAGCAGTACTTC
cdr3_aa: CASSLTGFALYEQYF
v_call: TRBV5-5
d_call: -
clone_size: -
j_call: TRBJ2-7

cdr3_nt: TGCAGCGCCGCCAGCGGGGGGGACTACGAGCAGTACTTC
cdr3_aa: CSAASGGDYEQYF
v_call: TRBV29-1
d_call: TRBD2
clone_size: once
j_call: TRBJ2-7

cdr3_nt: TGTGCCTGGAGTCGGGATGGTAACACCATATATTTT
cdr3_aa: CAWSRDGNTIYF
v_call: TRBV30
d_call: -
clone_size: -
j_call: TRBJ1-3

cdr3_nt: TGTGCCATCAGTGAGAACAGGGGTGGCGAGACCCAGTACTTC
cdr3_aa: CAISENRGGETQYF
v_call: TRBV10-3
d_call: TRBD1
clone_size: -
j_call: TRBJ2-5

cdr3_nt: TGCAGTGCTAGTCCTGCGAACTATGGCTACACCTTC
cdr3_aa: CSASPANYGYTF
v_call: TRBV20-1
d_call: -
clone_size: few
j_call: TRBJ1-2

cdr3_nt: TGCGCCAGCAGCTTGGACAGGGATGGCTACACCTTC
cdr3_aa: CASSLDRDGYTF
v_call: TRBV5-1
d_call: -
clone_size: -
j_call: TRBJ1-2

cdr3_nt: TGTGCCACCCTCCGGCCGGGGTCTGAAGCTTTCTTT
cdr3_aa: CATLRPGSEAFF
v_call: TRBV2
d_call: -
clone_size: -
j_call: TRBJ1-1

cdr3_nt: TGTGCCAGCAGTTACTCAATAGGCGGGACCTACGAGCAGTACTTC
cdr3_aa: CASSYSIGGTYEQYF
v_call: TRBV6-2/TRBV6-3
d_call: -
clone_size: few
j_call: TRBJ2-7

cdr3_nt: TGTGCCTGGAGTGGCGGGATGGGTCGCCAGCCCCAGCATTTT
cdr3_aa: CAWSGGMGRQPQHF
v_call: TRBV30
d_call: -
clone_size: -
j_call: TRBJ1-5

cdr3_nt: TGTGCCAGCAGCGACAAGATGGCATACGAGCAGTACTTC
cdr3_aa: CASSDKMAYEQYF
v_call: TRBV14
d_call: -
clone_size: -
j_call: TRBJ2-7

cdr3_nt: TGTGCCAGCAGTTTATCGGCCTACGAGCAGTACTTC
cdr3_aa: CASSLSAYEQYF
v_call: TRBV28
d_call: -
clone_size: -
j_call: TRBJ2-7

cdr3_nt: TGCGCCAGCAGCCAAGGTATGCACAGGTTCACGAACACTGAAGCTTTCTTT
cdr3_aa: CASSQGMHRFTNTEAFF
v_call: TRBV4-3
d_call: -
clone_size: -
j_call: TRBJ1-1

cdr3_nt: TGTGCCAGCAGTGACCCCCTCACAGGGGTAGCTAATGAAAAACTGTTTTTT
cdr3_aa: CASSDPLTGVANEKLFF
v_call: TRBV2
d_call: TRBD1
clone_size: -
j_call: TRBJ1-4

cdr3_nt: TGCGCCAGCAGCAGCGACAGGACGAACACTGAAGCTTTCTTT
cdr3_aa: CASSSDRTNTEAFF
v_call: TRBV5-1
d_call: -
clone_size: -
j_call: TRBJ1-1

cdr3_nt: TGCGCCAGCAGCCCCCGAGGACGGGGGGTTAAAGAGACCCAGTACTTC
cdr3_aa: CASSPRGRGVKETQYF
v_call: TRBV4-1
d_call: TRBD2
clone_size: -
j_call: TRBJ2-5

cdr3_nt: TGTGCCAGTAGTATCCTCCCAGACAGGGGGAGCTCCTATAATTCACCCCTCCACTTT
cdr3_aa: CASSILPDRGSSYNSPLHF
v_call: TRBV19
d_call: TRBD1
clone_size: -
j_call: TRBJ1-6

cdr3_nt: TGTGCCAGCAGCCCCCAGTTATTCTACGAGCAGTACTTC
cdr3_aa: CASSPQLFYEQYF
v_call: TRBV11-2
d_call: -
clone_size: -
j_call: TRBJ2-7

cdr3_nt: TGTGCCAGCAGTTTATCGACTAGCGGGGGTGACGAGCAGTACTTC
cdr3_aa: CASSLSTSGGDEQYF
v_call: TRBV27
d_call: TRBD2
clone_size: -
j_call: TRBJ2-7